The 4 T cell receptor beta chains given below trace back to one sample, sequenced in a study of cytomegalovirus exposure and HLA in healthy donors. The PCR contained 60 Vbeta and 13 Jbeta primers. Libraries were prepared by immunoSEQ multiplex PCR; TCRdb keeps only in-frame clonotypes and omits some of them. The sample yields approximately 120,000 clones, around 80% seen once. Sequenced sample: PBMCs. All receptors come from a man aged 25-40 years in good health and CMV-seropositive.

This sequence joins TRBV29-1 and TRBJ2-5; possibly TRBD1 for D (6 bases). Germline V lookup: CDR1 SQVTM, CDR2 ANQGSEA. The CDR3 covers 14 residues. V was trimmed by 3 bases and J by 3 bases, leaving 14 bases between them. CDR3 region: CSVDRGKGEETQYF. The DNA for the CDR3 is TGCAGCGTTGATAGGGGGAAGGGGGAAGAGACCCAGTACTTC.

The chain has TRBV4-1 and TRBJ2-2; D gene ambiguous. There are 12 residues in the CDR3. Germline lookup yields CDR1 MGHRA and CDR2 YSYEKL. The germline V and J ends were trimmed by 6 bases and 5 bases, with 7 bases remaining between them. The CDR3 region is CASRALTGELFF. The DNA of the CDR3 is TGCGCCAGCAGAGCTTTAACCGGGGAGCTGTTTTTT.

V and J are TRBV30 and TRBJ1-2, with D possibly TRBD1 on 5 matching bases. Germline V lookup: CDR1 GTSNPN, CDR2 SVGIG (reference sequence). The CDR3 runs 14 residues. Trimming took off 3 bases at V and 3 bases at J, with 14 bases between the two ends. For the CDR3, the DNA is TGTGCCTGGAGCCGGGGGAACCATGACTATGGCTACACCTTC. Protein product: CAWSRGNHDYGYTF.

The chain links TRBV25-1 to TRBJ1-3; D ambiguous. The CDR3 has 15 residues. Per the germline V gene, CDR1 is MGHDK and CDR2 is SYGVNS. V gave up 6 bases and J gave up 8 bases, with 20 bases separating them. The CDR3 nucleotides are TGTGCCAGCAGCACCACTCCCATGCGGGGAGACACCATATATTTT. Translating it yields CASSTTPMRGDTIYF.